This T cell receptor beta chain derives from a study of T cells in Graves' hyperthyroidism and ophthalmopathy. This clonotype was found many times. The V and J ends lost 4 bases and 7 bases, in that order; junction bases with no gene match: 9. There are 15 residues in the CDR3. The source material, RNA transcripts, was used to amplify TCR beta CDR3 regions. The TCR CDR3 first-round RT-PCR relied on the HTBI primer set. TCRdb ran MiXCR on the multiplex PCR reads and lists one entry per CDR3 protein. The sample includes about 380,000 distinct CDR3 sequences, about 18% of them seen just once. Sequenced sample: blood. The clonotype originates from a man younger than 30 with Graves' ophthalmopathy. J is TRBJ2-3 and V is TRBV12-3 or TRBV12-4; the match to TRBD2 covers 9 bases. The CDR3: CASSYTASGANTQYF. In nucleotides, the CDR3 is TGTGCCAGCAGTTACACCGCTAGCGGGGCAAATACGCAGTATTTT.